A single T cell receptor beta chain is shown here with its context. There is no known antigen for this receptor. One junction end does not reproduce the germline sequence, and a read error may be involved. CDR1 KGHSH and CDR2 LQKENI are derived from the germline V gene. The CDR3 runs 13 residues from the cysteine to the phenylalanine. Only the CDR3 part of the read is kept: 39 bases, read in frame from the first base. Libraries were constructed by 5' RACE. Instrument on record: Illumina HiSeq 2500. A second PCR of roughly 7 to 12 cycles was run with a J-beta primer mix and a sample-barcoded 5' primer. Each TCR beta cDNA molecule received a unique molecular identifier from a template-switch 5' adaptor carrying 12 random nucleotides. Each sample yielded at least 3 million CDR3-containing paired-end reads. All of the RNA was converted into first-strand cDNA using the Mint cDNA synthesis kit, with a TRBC-specific oligonucleotide serving as the primer. All cDNA was treated with uracil-DNA glycosylase and then went through a first 18-cycle PCR with the universal primers M1SS and BC2_uni_R. Per the original workflow: For normalization, 1 million high-quality reads were randomly selected from each sample, with every read carrying a distinct molecular identifier. Reads sharing molecular identifiers were discarded rather than binned into consensus sequences. MiTCR, with a Q25 quality threshold and the strictest error-elimination algorithm, was used for CDR3 identification, clonotype clustering and error correction. A nonparametric unseen species model using Euler transformation provided a lower-bound estimate of total TCR beta diversity. The public sequencing data were trimmed at Q25 with fastp and processed into clonotypes with MiXCR by TCRdb, which kept only in-frame beta chains. Here each entry gathers all rows of one CDR3 protein and keeps the most common genes and DNA. The V and J calls and clone size come from TCRdb's table, not from the authors' own analysis. The sample profile shows under 700,000 distinct CDR3 sequences; about 25% of them were found once. Under 9% of the sample comes from the top ten.

This entry belongs to a study of blood T cells in healthy people across ages (dated by TCRdb to between 2014 and 2017). Looking at the study overall: In model experiments, roughly one uniquely barcoded TCR beta cDNA molecule per two T cells was captured by template switching. The study measured age-related changes in TCR beta repertoire diversity using deep sequencing normalized with unique cDNA molecular identifiers. Donors were grouped into four age groups: young (average about 15 years), middle-aged (39), aged (about 59) and long-lived (approximately 75). Using the same blood draw, the study looked at two additional independent replicas of 1 million unique cDNA reads for two donors, one aged 18 to 30 and the other aged 80 or older. Study-level results and caveats: Observed TCR beta diversity correlated strongly with the percentage of naive T cells measured by flow cytometry. Estimates of total diversity from one million sequenced T cells were regarded as lower bounds and underestimates. Observed TCR beta diversity per million T cells fell roughly linearly with age, and a significant reduction was already apparent by age roughly 40. The CMV infection status of donors was not known, potentially confounding age-related changes in expanded clonotypes. Compared with the aged group, the long-lived group had more naive CD4+ T cells, fewer expanded clones and increased TCR diversity, suggesting age selection. Bulk unsorted PBMC profiling prevented conclusive comparison of naive and antigen-experienced compartments.

Systemically healthy Caucasian individuals from Russia, 35 to 40 in total and aged 6 to 90 years, were included as donors. Each donor gave ten milliliters of peripheral blood, collected into EDTA-treated Vacutainer tubes. Ficoll-Paque density-gradient centrifugation was used to isolate PBMCs, with at least 7 million per sample. Trizol reagent was used to extract total RNA from PBMCs, with at least 6 micrograms per sample. For every donor, an aliquot of PBMCs went through flow cytometry to measure the percentages of naive CD45RAhigh/CD27high T cells. The same sample was also studied in work on T cells of mothers and their children. Per the second study: Nine systemically healthy Caucasian individuals served as donors, namely three mothers together with their six children. cDNA synthesis consumed the entire amount of extracted RNA, loaded at 1.5 ug RNA in each 15 ul reaction. In the second PCR, the M1S primer introduced both the sample barcodes and 2-4 random nucleotides. Over 9 million TCR beta CDR3 reads were obtained for each mother, and some 3 million reads were obtained for each child. Thymic selection shapes the output of TCR recombination in a similar way in related and unrelated pairs, and inherited differences have a minor effect. Normalized repertoire overlap was always found to be slightly, but never significantly, higher in related mother-child pairs than in unrelated mother-child pairs. Persistent microchimeric T cell clones were not detected, at a sensitivity of about 99 clones per million clonotypes. The study used deep NGS to compare TCR beta repertoires of mothers and children, seeking features distinguishing related mother-child pairs from unrelated individuals. The mean age was around 42 +/- 4 years for the mothers and around 10 +/- 4 years for the children. After adapter ligation with NEBNext reagents, the libraries were sequenced on Illumina HiSeq 2000 with 100+100 nt paired-end reads. To avoid cross-contamination, the mother libraries and the child libraries were prepared a month apart and sequenced in separate runs. Each donor had between roughly 450,000 and 2,100,000 distinct TCR beta clonotypes identified. Naive TCR beta clonotypes were estimated from low-frequency clonotypes matched to each donor's FACS-determined naive share, without sorting.

Specimen: blood. The source is a boy aged 5-17 years in good health. The receptor chain draws on TRBV18 and TRBJ1-1, with no reliable assignment of the D segment. At the DNA level, the sequence is TGTGCCAGCTCACCAGGCTGGAACACTGAAGCCTTCTTT. The encoded protein is CASSPGWNTEAFF.